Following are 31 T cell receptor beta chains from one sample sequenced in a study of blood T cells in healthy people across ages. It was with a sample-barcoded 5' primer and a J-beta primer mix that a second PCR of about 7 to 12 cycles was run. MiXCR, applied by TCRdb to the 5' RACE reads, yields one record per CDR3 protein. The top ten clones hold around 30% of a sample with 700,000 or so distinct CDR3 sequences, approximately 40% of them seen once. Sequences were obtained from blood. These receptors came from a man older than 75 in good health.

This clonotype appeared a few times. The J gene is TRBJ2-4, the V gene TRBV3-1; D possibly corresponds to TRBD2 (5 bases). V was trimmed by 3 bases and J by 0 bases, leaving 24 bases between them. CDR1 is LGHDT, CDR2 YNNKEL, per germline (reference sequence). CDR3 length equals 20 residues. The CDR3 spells CASSHVKEESRPLAKNIQYF. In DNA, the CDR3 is TGTGCCAGCAGCCACGTAAAGGAGGAGTCCAGACCCTTAGCCAAAAACATTCAGTACTTC.

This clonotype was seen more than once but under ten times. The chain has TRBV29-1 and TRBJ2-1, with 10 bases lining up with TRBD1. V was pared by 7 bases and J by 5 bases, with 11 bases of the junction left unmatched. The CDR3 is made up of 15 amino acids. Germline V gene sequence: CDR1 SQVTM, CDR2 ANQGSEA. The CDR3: CSGTVRDRGNNEQFF. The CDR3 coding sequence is TGCAGCGGTACCGTTAGGGACAGGGGAAACAATGAGCAGTTCTTC.

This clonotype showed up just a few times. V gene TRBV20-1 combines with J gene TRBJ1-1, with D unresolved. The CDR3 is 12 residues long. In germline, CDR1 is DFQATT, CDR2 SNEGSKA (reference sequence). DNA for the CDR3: TGCAGGGCCCGAACAGCGAACACTGAAGCTTTCTTT. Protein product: CRARTANTEAFF.

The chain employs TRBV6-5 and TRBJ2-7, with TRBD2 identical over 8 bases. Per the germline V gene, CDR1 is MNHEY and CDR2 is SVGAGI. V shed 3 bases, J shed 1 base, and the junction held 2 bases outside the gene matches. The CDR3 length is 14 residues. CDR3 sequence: CASSYSSGSYEQYF. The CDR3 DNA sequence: TGTGCCAGCAGTTATTCTAGCGGGTCCTACGAGCAGTACTTC.

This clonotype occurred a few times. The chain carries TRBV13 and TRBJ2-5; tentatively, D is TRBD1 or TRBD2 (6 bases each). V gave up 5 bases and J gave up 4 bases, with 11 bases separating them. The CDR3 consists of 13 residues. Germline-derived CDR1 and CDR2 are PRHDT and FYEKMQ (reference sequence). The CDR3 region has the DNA TGTGCCAGCAGCGGACGGGGGCTAGAGACCCAGTACTTC. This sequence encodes CASSGRGLETQYF. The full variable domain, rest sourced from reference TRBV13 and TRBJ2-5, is AAGVIQSPRHLIKEKRETATLKCYPIPRHDTVYWYQQGPGQDPQFLISFYEKMQSDKGSIPDRFSAQQFSDYHSELNMSSLELGDSALYFCASSGRGLETQYFGPGTRLLVL.

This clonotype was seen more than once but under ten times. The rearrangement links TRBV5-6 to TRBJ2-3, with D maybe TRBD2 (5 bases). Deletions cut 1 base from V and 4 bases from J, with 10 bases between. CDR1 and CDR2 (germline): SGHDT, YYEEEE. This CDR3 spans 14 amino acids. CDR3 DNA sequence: TGTGCCAGCAGCTTGACCCTCGGGGCAGATACGCAGTATTTT. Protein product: CASSLTLGADTQYF.

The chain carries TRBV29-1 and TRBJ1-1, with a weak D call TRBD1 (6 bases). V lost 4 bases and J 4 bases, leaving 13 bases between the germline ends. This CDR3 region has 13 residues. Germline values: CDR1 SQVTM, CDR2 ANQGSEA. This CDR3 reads CSVGAGAPTEAFF. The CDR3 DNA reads TGCAGCGTTGGAGCGGGGGCGCCCACTGAAGCTTTCTTT.

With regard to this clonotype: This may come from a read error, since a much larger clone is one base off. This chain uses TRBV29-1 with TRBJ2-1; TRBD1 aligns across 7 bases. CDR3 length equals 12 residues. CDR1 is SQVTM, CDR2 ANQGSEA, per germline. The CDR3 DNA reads TGCAGCGTTGTGGGACAGAACAAGGAGCAGTTCTTC. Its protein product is CSVVGQNKEQFF.

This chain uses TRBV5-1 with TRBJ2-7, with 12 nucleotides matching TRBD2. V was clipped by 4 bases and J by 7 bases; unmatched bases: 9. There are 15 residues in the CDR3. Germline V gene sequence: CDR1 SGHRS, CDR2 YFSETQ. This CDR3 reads CASSRTSGKWNEQYF. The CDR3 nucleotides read TGCGCCAGCAGCCGGACTAGCGGGAAATGGAATGAGCAGTACTTC.

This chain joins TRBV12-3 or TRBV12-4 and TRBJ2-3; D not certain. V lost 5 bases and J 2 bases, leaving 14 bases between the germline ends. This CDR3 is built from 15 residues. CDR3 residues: CASSPPLGFTDTQYF. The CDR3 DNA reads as TGTGCCAGCAGTCCCCCGTTAGGGTTCACAGATACGCAGTATTTT.

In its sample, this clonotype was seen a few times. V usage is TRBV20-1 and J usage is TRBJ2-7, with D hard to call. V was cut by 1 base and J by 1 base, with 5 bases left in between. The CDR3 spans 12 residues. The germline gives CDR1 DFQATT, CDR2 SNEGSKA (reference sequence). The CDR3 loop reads CSARAVSYEQYF. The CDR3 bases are TGCAGTGCTAGAGCCGTATCCTACGAGCAGTACTTC.

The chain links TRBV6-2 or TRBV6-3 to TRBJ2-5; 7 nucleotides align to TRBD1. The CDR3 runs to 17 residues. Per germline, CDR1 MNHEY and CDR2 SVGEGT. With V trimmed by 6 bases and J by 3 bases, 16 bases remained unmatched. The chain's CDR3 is CASRPSIVTGSKETQYF. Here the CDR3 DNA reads TGTGCCAGCAGACCTTCTATTGTGACAGGGAGTAAAGAGACCCAGTACTTC.

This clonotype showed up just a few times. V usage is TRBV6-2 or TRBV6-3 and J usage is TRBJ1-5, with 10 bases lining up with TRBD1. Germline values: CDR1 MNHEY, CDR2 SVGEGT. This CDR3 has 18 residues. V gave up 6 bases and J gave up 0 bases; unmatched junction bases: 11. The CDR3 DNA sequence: TGTGCCAGCAGACCTGGACAGGGGGGATTTTATAGCAATCAGCCCCAGCATTTT. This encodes CASRPGQGGFYSNQPQHF.

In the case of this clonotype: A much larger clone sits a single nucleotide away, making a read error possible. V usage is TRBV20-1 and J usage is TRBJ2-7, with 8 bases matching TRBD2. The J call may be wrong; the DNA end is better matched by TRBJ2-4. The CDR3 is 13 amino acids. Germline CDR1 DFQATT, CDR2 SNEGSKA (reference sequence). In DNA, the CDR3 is TGCAGTGCTGCCCCGGGGGGGAGTGACATTCAGTACTTC. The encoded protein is CSAAPGGSDIQYF.

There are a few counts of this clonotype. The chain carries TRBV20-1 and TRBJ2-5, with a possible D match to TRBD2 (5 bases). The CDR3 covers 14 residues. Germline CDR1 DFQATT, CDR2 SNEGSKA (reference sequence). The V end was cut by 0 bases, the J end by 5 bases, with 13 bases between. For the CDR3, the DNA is TGCAGTGCTAGAGATCATCGGGGTGGGGAGACCCAGTACTTC. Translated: CSARDHRGGETQYF.

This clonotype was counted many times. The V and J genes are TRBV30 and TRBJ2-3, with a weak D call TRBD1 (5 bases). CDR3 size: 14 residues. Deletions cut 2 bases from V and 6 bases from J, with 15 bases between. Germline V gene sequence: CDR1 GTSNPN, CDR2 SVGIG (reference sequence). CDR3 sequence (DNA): TGTGCCTGGAGTAGGGCAGGGCCGGCGGATACGCAGTATTTT. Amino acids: CAWSRAGPADTQYF.

CDR3 region: CASSLLSNEKLFF. The CDR3 nucleotides are TGCGCCAGCAGCCTACTCAGTAATGAAAAACTGTTTTTT. The chain combines TRBV5-1 with TRBJ1-4; unclear D gene. V lost 4 bases and J lost 4, with 8 bases in between. The germline gives CDR1 SGHRS, CDR2 YFSETQ. The CDR3 runs 13 residues.

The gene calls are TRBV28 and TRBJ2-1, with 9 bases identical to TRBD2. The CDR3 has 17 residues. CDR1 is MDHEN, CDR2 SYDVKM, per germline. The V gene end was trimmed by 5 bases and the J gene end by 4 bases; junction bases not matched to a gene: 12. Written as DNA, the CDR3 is TGTGCCAGCAGTCCCCCCCGGGCTAGCGGGACTTACAATGAGCAGTTCTTC. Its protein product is CASSPPRASGTYNEQFF.

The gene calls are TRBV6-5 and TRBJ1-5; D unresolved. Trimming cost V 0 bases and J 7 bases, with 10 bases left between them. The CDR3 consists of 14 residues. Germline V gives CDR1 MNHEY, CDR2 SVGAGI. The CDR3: CASSYSIGSQPQHF. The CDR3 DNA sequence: TGTGCCAGCAGTTACTCTATCGGGAGCCAGCCCCAGCATTTT.

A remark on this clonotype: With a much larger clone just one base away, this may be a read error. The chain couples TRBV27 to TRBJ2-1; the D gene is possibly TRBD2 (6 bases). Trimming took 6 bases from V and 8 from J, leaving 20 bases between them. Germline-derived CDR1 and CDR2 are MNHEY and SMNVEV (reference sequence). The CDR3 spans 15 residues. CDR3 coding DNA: TGTGCCAGCAGCGAGACGGCCTCGCGGGGTGATGAGCAGTTCTTC. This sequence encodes CASSETASRGDEQFF.

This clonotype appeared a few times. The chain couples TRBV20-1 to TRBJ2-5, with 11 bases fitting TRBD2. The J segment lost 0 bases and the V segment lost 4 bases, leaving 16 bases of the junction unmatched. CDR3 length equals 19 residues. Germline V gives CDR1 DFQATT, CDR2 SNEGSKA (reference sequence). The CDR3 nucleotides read TGCAGTGCTATCTGGGCTACTAGCGGGGGAGCCTTGTACCAAGAGACCCAGTACTTC. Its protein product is CSAIWATSGGALYQETQYF.

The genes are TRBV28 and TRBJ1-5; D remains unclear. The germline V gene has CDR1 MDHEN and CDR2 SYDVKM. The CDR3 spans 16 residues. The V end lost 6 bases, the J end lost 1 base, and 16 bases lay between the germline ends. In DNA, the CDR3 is TGTGCCAGCAGCTCTCTTTTGGGCGGCAGCAATCAGCCCCAGCATTTT. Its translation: CASSSLLGGSNQPQHF. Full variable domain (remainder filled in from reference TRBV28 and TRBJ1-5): DVKVTQSSRYLVKRTGEKVFLECVQDMDHENMFWYRQDPGLGLRLIYFSYDVKMKEKGDIPEGYSVSREKKERFSLILESASTNQTSMYLCASSSLLGGSNQPQHFGDGTRLSIL.

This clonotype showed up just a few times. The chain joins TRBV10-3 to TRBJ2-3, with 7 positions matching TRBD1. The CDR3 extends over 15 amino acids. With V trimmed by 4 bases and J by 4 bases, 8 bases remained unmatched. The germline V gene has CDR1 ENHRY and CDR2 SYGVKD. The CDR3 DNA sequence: TGTGCCATCAGTGGGACAGGACAGTTCTCAGATACGCAGTATTTT. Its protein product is CAISGTGQFSDTQYF.

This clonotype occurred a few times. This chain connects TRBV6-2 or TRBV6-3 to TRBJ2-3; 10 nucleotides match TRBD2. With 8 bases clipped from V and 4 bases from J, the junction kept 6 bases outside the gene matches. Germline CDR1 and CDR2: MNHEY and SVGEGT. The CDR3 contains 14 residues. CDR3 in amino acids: CASGSGRFPDTQYF. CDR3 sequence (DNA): TGTGCCAGCGGTAGCGGGAGGTTCCCAGATACGCAGTATTTT.

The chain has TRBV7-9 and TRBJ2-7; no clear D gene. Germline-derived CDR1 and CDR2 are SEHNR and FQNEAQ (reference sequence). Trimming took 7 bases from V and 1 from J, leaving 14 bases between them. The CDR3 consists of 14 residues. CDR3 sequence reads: CASNPLIGSYEQYF. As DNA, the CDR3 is TGTGCCAGCAACCCGTTGATCGGTTCCTACGAGCAGTACTTC.

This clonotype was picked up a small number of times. The CDR3 region has the DNA TGTGCCACCAGCAGAGATATTGGACGGAAAAATTCACCCCTCCACTTT. This gives the protein CATSRDIGRKNSPLHF. The chain is built from TRBV15 and TRBJ1-6; no reliable D call. Germline V gene lookup returns CDR1 LNHNV and CDR2 YYDKDF (reference sequence). The CDR3 covers 16 residues. V shed 0 bases and J shed 7 bases, with 13 bases lying between them.

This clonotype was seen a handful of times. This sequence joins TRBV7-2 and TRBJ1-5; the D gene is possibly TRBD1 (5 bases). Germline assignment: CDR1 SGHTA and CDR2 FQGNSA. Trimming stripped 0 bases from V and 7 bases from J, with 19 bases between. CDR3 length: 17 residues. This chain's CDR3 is CASSLAIGRRDGQPQHF. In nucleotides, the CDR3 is TGTGCCAGCAGCTTAGCAATAGGGCGCAGGGACGGGCAGCCCCAGCATTTT.

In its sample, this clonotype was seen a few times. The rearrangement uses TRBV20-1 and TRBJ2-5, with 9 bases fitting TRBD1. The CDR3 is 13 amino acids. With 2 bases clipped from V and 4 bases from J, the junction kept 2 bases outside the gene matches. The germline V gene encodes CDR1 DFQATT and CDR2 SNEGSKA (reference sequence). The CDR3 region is CSARRGQGETQYF. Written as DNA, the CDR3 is TGCAGTGCTAGACGGGGACAGGGAGAGACCCAGTACTTC.

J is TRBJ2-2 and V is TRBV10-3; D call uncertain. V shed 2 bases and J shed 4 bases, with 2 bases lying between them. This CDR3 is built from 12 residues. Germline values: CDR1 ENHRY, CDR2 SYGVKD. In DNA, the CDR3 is TGTGCCATCAGTGAGGGCACCGGGGAGCTGTTTTTT. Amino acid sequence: CAISEGTGELFF.

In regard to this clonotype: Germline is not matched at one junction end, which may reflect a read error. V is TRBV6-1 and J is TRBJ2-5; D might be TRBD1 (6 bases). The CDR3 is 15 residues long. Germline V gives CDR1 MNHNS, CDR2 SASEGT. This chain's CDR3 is CASSAKVWGQATQYF. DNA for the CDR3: TGTGCCAGCAGTGCTAAAGTTTGGGGGCAAGCGACCCAGTACTTC.

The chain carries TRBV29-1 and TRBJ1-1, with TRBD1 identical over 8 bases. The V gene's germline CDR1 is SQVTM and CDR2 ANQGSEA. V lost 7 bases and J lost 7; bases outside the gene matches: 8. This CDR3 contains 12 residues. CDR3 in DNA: TGCAGCGCCTCGACAGGGGAAGATGAAGCTTTCTTT. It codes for CSASTGEDEAFF.